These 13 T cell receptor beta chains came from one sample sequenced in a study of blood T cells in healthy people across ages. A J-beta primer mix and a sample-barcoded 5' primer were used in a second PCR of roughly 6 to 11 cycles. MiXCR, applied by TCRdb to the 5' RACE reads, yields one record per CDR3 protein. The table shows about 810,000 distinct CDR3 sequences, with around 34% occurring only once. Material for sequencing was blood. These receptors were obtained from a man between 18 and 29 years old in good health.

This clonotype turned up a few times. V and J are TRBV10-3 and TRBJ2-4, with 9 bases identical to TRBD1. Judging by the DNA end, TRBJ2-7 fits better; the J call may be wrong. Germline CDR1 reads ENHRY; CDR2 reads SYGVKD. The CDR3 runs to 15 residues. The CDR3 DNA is TGTGCCATCAGTGGGGGGACAGGGATTTCCTACGAGCAGTACTTC. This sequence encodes CAISGGTGISYEQYF.

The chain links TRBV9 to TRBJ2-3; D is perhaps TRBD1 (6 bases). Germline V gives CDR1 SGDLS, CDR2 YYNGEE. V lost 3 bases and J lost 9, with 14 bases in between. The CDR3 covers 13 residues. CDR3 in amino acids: CASSARTDRTQYF. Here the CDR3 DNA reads TGTGCCAGCAGCGCACGGACAGACCGAACGCAGTATTTT.

The CDR3 region has the DNA TGTGCCAGCAGCGTAGAACCTAGCGGGGAAGGGGCGCAGTACTTC. This gives the protein CASSVEPSGEGAQYF. The rearrangement links TRBV9 to TRBJ2-4; 9 bases match TRBD2. The J segment lost 13 bases and the V segment lost 0 bases, leaving 11 bases of the junction unmatched. The CDR3 loop spans 15 amino acids. Germline lookup yields CDR1 SGDLS and CDR2 YYNGEE. Using reference TRBV9 and TRBJ2-4 for the parts outside the CDR3, the full variable domain is DSGVTQTPKHLITATGQRVTLRCSPRSGDLSVYWYQQSLDQGLQFLIQYYNGEERAKGNILERFSAQQFPDLHSELNLSSLELGDSALYFCASSVEPSGEGAQYFGAGTRLSVL.

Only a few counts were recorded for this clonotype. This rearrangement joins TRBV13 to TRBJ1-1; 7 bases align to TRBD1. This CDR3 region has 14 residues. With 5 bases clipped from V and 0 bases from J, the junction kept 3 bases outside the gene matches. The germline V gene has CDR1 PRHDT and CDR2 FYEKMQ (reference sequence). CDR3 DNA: TGTGCCAGCAGCGGGACAGATATGAACACTGAAGCTTTCTTT. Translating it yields CASSGTDMNTEAFF.

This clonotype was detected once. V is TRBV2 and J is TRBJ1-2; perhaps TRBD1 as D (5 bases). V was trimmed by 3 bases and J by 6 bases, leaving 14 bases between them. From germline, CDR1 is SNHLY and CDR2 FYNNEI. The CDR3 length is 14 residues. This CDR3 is CASSDPGSVNGYTF. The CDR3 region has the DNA TGTGCCAGCAGTGATCCAGGGTCGGTGAATGGCTACACCTTC.

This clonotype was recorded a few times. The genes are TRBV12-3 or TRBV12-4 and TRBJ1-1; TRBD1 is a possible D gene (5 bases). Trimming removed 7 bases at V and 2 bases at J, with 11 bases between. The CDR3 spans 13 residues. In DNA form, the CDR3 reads TGTGCCAGCACCAATGGGGCTAACACTGAAGCTTTCTTT. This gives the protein CASTNGANTEAFF.

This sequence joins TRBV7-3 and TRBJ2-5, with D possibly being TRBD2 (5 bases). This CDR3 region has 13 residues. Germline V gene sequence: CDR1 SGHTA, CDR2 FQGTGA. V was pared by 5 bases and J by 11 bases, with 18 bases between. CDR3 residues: CASSPSPGNEQYF. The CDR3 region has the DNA TGTGCCAGCAGCCCTAGCCCGGGAAATGAGCAGTACTTC.

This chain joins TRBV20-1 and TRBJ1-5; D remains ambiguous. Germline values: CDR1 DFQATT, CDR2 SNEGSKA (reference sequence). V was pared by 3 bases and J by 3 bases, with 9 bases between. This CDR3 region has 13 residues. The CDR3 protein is CSASPTINQPQHF. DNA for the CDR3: TGCAGTGCTAGCCCGACAATCAATCAGCCCCAGCATTTT.

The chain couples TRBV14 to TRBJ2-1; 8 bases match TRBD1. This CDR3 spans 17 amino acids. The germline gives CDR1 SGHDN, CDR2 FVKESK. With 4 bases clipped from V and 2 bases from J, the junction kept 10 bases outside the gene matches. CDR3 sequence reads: CASSRDRGLLTYNEQFF. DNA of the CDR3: TGTGCCAGCAGCCGAGACAGGGGTCTCCTCACCTACAATGAGCAGTTCTTC.

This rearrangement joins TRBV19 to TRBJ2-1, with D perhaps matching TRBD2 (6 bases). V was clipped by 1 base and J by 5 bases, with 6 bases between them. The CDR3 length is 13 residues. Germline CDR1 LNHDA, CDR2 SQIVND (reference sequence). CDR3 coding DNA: TGTGCCAGTAGTATAGCGGGAGACAATGAGCAGTTCTTC. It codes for CASSIAGDNEQFF. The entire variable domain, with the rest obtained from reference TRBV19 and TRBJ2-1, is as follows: DGGITQSPKYLFRKEGQNVTLSCEQNLNHDAMYWYRQDPGQGLRLIYYSQIVNDFQKGDIAEGYSVSREKKESFPLTVTSAQKNPTAFYLCASSIAGDNEQFFGPGTRLTVL.

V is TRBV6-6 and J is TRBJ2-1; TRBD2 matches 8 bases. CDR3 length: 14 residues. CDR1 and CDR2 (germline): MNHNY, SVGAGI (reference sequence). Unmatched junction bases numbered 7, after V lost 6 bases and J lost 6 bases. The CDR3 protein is CASRVPGGLNEQFF. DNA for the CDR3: TGTGCCAGCAGGGTCCCGGGGGGGCTCAATGAGCAGTTCTTC.

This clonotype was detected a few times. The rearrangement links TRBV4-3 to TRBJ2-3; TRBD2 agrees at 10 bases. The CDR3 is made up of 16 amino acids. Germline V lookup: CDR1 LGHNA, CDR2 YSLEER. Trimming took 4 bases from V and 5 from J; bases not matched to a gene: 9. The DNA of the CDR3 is TGCGCCAGCAGCCCAAGCGGGGGGGCCTTTATAGATACGCAGTATTTT. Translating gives CASSPSGGAFIDTQYF.

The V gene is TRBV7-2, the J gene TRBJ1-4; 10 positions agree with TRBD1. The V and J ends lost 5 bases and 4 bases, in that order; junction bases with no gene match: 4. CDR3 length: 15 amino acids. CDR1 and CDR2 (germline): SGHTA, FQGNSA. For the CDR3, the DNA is TGTGCCAGCAGCGTAGACAGGGGGCTTAATGAAAAACTGTTTTTT. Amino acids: CASSVDRGLNEKLFF.